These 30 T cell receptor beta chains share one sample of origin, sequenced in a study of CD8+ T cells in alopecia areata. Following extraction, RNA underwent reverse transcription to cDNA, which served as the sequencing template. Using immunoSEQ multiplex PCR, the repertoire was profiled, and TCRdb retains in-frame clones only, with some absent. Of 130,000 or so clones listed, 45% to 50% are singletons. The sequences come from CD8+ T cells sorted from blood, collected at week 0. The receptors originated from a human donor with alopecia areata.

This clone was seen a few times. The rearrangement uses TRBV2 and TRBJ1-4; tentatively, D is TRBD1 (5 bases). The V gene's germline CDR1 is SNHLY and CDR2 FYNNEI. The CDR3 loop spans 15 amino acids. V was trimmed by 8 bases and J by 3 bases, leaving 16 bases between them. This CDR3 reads CASLESRQSNEKLFF. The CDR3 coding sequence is TGTGCCAGCCTTGAAAGTCGACAGTCTAATGAAAAACTGTTTTTT.

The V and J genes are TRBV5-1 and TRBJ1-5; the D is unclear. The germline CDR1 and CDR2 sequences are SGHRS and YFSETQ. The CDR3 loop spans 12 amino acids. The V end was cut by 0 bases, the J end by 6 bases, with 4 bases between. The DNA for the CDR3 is TGCGCCAGCAGCTTGGAAGGTCAGCCCCAGCATTTT. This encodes CASSLEGQPQHF.

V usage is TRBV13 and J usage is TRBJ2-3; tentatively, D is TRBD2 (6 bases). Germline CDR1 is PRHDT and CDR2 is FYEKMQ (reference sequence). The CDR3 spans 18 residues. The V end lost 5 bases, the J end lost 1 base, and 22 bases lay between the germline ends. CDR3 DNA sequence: TGTGCCAGCAGCCCTATGCAGGGTGTGGCGGGGCGCACAGATACGCAGTATTTT. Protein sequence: CASSPMQGVAGRTDTQYF.

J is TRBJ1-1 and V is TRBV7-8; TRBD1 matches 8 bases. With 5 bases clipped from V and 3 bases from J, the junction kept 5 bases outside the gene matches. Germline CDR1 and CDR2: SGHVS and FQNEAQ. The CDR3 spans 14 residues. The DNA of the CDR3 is TGTGCCAGCAGCGTACGACAGGGGTACACTGAAGCTTTCTTT. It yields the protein CASSVRQGYTEAFF.

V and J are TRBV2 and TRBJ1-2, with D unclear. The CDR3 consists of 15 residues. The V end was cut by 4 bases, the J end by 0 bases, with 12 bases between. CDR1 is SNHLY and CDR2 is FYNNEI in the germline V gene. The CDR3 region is CASSVTVQPNYGYTF. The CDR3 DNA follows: TGTGCCAGCAGTGTTACAGTCCAACCTAACTATGGCTACACCTTC.

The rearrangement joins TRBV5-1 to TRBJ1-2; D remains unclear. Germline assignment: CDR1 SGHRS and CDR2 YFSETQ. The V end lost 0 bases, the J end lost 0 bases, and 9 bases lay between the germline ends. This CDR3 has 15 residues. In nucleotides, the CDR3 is TGCGCCAGCAGCTTGGATCCGTTAACTAACTATGGCTACACCTTC. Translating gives CASSLDPLTNYGYTF. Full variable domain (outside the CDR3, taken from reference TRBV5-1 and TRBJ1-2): KAGVTQTPRYLIKTRGQQVTLSCSPISGHRSVSWYQQTPGQGLQFLFEYFSETQRNKGNFPGRFSGRQFSNSRSEMNVSTLELGDSALYLCASSLDPLTNYGYTFGSGTRLTVV.

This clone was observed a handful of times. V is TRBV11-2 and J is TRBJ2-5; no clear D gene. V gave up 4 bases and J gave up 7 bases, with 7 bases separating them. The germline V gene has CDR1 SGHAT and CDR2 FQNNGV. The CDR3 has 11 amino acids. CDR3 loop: CASSSGGTQYF. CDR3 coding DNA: TGTGCCAGCAGCTCCGGTGGGACCCAGTACTTC.

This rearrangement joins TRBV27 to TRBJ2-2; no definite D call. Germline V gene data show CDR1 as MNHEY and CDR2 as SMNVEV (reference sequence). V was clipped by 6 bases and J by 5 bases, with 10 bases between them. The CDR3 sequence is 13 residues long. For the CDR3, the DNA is TGTGCCAGCAGACACGGCTCTACCGGGGAGCTGTTTTTT. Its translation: CASRHGSTGELFF.

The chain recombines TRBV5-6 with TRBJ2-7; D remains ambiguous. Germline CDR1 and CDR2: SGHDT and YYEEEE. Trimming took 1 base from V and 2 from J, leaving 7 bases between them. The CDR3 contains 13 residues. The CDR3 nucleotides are TGTGCCAGCAGCTTGAGCAGACCCTACGAGCAGTACTTC. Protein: CASSLSRPYEQYF.

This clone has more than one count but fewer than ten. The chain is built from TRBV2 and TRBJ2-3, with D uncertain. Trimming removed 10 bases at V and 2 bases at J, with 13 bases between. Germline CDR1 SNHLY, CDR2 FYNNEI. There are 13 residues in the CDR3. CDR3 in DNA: TGTGCCACTGCCCGCAGGCCCACAGATACGCAGTATTTT. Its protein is CATARRPTDTQYF.

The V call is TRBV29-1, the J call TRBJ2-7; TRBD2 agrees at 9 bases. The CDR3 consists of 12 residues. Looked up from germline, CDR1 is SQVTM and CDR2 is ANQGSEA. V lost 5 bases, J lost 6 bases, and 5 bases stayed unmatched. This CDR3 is CSVRGGAGEQYF. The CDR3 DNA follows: TGCAGCGTTCGCGGGGGGGCAGGCGAGCAGTACTTC.

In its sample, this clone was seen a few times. CDR3 residues: CASSPRGQRHSPLHF. The CDR3 nucleotides read TGTGCCAGCAGCCCTCGTGGTCAGCGCCATTCACCCCTCCACTTT. The rearrangement uses TRBV9 and TRBJ1-6, with D unclear. CDR3 length: 15 amino acids. V was trimmed by 4 bases and J by 8 bases, leaving 16 bases between them. The germline V gene has CDR1 SGDLS and CDR2 YYNGEE.

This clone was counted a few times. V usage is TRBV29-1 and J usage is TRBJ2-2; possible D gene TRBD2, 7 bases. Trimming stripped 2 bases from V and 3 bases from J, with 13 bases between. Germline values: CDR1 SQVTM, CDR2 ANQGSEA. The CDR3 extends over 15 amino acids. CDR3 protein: CSVERREGDTGELFF. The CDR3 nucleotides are TGCAGCGTTGAAAGGAGGGAGGGGGACACCGGGGAGCTGTTTTTT.

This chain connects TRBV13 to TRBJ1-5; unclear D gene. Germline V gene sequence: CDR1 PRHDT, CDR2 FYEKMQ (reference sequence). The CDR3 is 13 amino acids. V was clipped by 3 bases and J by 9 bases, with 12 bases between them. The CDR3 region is CASSFSRQWPQHF. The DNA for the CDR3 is TGTGCCAGCAGCTTTTCCAGACAATGGCCCCAGCATTTT.

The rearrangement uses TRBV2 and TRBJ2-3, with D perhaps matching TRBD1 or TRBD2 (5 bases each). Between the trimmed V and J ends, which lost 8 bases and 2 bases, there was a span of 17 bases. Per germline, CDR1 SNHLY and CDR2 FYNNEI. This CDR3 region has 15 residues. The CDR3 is CASEGKGHHTDTQYF. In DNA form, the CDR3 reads TGTGCCAGCGAGGGGAAAGGACACCACACAGATACGCAGTATTTT.

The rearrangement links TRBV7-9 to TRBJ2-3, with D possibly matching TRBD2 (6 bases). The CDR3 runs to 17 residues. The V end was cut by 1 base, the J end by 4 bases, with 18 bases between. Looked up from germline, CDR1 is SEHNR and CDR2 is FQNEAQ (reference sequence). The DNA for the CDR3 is TGTGCCAGCAGCTTAGGTTCCATCCTACGCGGGGCAGATACGCAGTATTTT. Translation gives CASSLGSILRGADTQYF.

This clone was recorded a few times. CDR3 loop: CASSLEGFGELFF. For the CDR3, the DNA is TGTGCCAGCAGCCTAGAGGGGTTCGGGGAGCTGTTTTTT. The chain combines TRBV27 with TRBJ2-2; D might be TRBD1 or TRBD2, each matching 5 bases. CDR1 is MNHEY, CDR2 SMNVEV, per germline (reference sequence). V dropped 6 bases and J dropped 7 bases, with 12 bases sitting between them. The CDR3 has 13 amino acids.

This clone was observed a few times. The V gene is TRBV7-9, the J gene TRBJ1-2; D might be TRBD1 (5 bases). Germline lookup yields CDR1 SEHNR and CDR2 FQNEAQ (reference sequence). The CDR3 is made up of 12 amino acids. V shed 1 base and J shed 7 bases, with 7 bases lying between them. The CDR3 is CASSLDRTGYTF. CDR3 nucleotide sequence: TGTGCCAGCAGCTTAGACAGGACTGGCTACACCTTC. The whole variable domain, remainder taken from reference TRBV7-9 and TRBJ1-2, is DTGVSQNPRHKITKRGQNVTFRCDPISEHNRLYWYRQTLGQGPEFLTYFQNEAQLEKSRLLSDRFSAERPKGSFSTLEIQRTEQGDSAMYLCASSLDRTGYTFGSGTRLTVV.

Here the CDR3 DNA reads TGTGCCAGCAGTTACGGGGGGGACCCCGCTTTCGAGCAGTACTTC. It is translated as CASSYGGDPAFEQYF. The V call is TRBV6-5, the J call TRBJ2-7; 7 positions match TRBD2. V gave up 2 bases and J gave up 6 bases; unmatched junction bases: 10. The CDR3 runs 15 residues. Germline V gene lookup returns CDR1 MNHEY and CDR2 SVGAGI.

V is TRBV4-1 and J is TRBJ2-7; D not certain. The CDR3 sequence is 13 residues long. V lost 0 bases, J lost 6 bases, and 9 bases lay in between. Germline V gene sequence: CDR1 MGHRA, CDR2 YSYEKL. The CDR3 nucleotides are TGCGCCAGCAGCCAAGATCCCACGCTCGAGCAGTACTTC. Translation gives CASSQDPTLEQYF.

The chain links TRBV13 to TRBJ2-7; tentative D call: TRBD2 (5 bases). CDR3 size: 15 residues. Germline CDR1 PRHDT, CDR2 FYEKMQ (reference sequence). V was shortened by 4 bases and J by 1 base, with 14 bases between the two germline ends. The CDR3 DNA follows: TGTGCCAGCAGCTCCGATGCCGGGATTTCCTACGAGCAGTACTTC. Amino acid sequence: CASSSDAGISYEQYF.

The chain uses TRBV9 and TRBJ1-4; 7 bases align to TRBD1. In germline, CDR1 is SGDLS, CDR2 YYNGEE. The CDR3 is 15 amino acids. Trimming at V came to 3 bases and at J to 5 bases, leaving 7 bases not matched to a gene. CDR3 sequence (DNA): TGTGCCAGCAGCGGAGGGGACAGTGGGAATGAAAAACTGTTTTTT. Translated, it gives CASSGGDSGNEKLFF. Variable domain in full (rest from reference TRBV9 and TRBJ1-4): DSGVTQTPKHLITATGQRVTLRCSPRSGDLSVYWYQQSLDQGLQFLIQYYNGEERAKGNILERFSAQQFPDLHSELNLSSLELGDSALYFCASSGGDSGNEKLFFGSGTQLSVL.

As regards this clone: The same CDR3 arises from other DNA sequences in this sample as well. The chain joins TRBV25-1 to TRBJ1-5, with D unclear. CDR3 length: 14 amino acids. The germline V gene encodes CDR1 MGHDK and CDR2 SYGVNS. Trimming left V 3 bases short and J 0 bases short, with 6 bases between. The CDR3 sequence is CASSEVDSNQPQHF. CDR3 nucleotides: TGTGCCAGCAGTGAGGTGGATAGCAATCAGCCCCAGCATTTT.

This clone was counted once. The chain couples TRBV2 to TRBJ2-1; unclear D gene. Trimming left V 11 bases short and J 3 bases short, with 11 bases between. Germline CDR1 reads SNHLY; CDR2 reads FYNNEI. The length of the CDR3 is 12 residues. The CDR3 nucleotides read TGTGCCGCCACGGCAGTCTACAATGAGCAGTTCTTC. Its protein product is CAATAVYNEQFF. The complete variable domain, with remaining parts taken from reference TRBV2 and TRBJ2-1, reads EPEVTQTPSHQVTQMGQEVILRCVPISNHLYFYWYRQILGQKVEFLVSFYNNEISEKSEIFDDQFSVERPDGSNFTLKIRSTKLEDSAMYFCAATAVYNEQFFGPGTRLTVL.

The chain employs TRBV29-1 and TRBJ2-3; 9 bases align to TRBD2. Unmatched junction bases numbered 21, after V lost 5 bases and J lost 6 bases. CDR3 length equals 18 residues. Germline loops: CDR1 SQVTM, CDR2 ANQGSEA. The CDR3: CSVYPFPPRAGGGDTQYF. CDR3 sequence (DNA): TGCAGCGTTTACCCGTTCCCACCCAGAGCGGGGGGCGGGGATACGCAGTATTTT.

As DNA, the CDR3 is TGTGCCTGGAGACCGTCTGAGACCCCTTATGGCTACACCTTC. It encodes CAWRPSETPYGYTF. V is TRBV30 and J is TRBJ1-2; D uncertain. The germline gives CDR1 GTSNPN, CDR2 SVGIG (reference sequence). The CDR3 is 14 amino acids. V lost 3 bases, J lost 5 bases, and 16 bases lay in between.

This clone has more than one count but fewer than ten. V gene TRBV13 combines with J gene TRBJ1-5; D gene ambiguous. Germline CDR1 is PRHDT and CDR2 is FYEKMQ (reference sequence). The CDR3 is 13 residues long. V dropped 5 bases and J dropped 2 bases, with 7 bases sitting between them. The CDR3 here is CASSVGGNQPQHF. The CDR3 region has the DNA TGTGCCAGCAGCGTCGGGGGCAATCAGCCCCAGCATTTT.

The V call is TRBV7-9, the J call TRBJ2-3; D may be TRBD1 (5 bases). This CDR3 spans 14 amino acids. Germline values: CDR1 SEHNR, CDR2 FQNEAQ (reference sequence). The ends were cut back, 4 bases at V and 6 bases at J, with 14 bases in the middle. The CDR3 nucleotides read TGTGCCAGCAGCTCCCTAGGGGCGGAGGATACGCAGTATTTT. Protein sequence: CASSSLGAEDTQYF.

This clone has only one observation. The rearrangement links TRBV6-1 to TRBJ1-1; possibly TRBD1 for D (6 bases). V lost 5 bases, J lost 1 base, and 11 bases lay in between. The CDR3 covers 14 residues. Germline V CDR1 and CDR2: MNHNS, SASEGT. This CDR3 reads CASSPGQPNTEAFF. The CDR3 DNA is TGTGCCAGCAGTCCCGGACAGCCGAACACTGAAGCTTTCTTT.

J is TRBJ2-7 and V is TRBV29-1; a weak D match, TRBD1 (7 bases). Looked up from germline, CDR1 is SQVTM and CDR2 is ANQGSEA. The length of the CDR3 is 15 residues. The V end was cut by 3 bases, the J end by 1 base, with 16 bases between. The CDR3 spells CSVDGGTDRSYEQYF. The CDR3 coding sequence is TGCAGCGTTGATGGGGGGACAGACAGGTCCTACGAGCAGTACTTC.